These 20 T cell receptor beta chains share one sample of origin, sequenced in a study of molecular identifiers for immune sequencing clone quantification. One entry per CDR3 protein, called by TCRdb with MiXCR from the PCR reads. Of 20,000 to 30,000 distinct CDR3 sequences listed, roughly 15% are singletons. Sequencing was done on a sample of naive CD8+ T cells from blood, with Jurkat cell RNA spiked in. The sample's subset: FACS-sorted CD8+CD4-CCR7+CD45RA+ naive T cells. Source of these receptors: a human donor in good health. Some libraries in this study had Jurkat cell RNA spiked in.

This clonotype came up many times. The chain couples TRBV5-8 to TRBJ1-5; maybe TRBD1 (5 bases). The CDR3 is 15 residues long. Germline lookup yields CDR1 SGHTS and CDR2 YDEGEE. V was shortened by 0 bases and J by 0 bases, with 7 bases between the two germline ends. The CDR3 DNA sequence: TGTGCCAGCAGCTTGGGACAGAATAGCAATCAGCCCCAGCATTTT. Translated: CASSLGQNSNQPQHF.

This clonotype has ten or more counts. This chain uses TRBV20-1 with TRBJ1-5, with no clear D. The CDR3 runs 16 residues. V was clipped by 0 bases and J by 0 bases, with 12 bases between them. CDR1 and CDR2 from the germline V gene are DFQATT and SNEGSKA (reference sequence). CDR3 region: CSARDPGEDSNQPQHF. The CDR3 DNA reads as TGCAGTGCTAGAGATCCCGGCGAAGATAGCAATCAGCCCCAGCATTTT.

The sample holds many counts of this clonotype. The genes are TRBV4-2 and TRBJ2-7, with D hard to call. V lost 2 bases, J lost 0 bases, and 11 bases lay in between. From germline, CDR1 is LGHNA and CDR2 YNFKEQ. CDR3 length equals 15 residues. The CDR3 nucleotides are TGTGCCAGCAGCCAACTTGCCGCGAGCTCCTACGAGCAGTACTTC. It specifies CASSQLAASSYEQYF.

This clonotype was counted many times. V usage is TRBV2 and J usage is TRBJ2-1; 7 nucleotides agree with TRBD2. The CDR3 totals 13 residues. Trimming took 7 bases from V and 9 from J; bases not matched to a gene: 9. CDR1 SNHLY and CDR2 FYNNEI come from the germline V gene. The CDR3 loop reads CASTLSLAAEQFF. As DNA, the CDR3 is TGTGCCAGCACCTTGTCCCTAGCGGCTGAGCAGTTCTTC.

This clonotype has only a few counts. A much larger clonotype is one base distant, so this may be a read error. The V and J genes are TRBV6-5 and TRBJ2-3; maybe TRBD1 (6 bases). V lost 6 bases and J lost 5, with 27 bases in between. CDR1 and CDR2 (germline): MNHEY, SVGAGI. The CDR3 is 18 residues long. CDR3 DNA sequence: TGTGCCAGCAGACCAACAGCCCTGGCGCAGGGGTCTTTAGATACGCAGTATTTT. It yields the protein CASRPTALAQGSLDTQYF.

This clonotype was detected many times. The gene calls are TRBV29-1 and TRBJ2-2; D is ambiguous. The V gene lost 7 bases and the J gene lost 0 bases, with 15 bases spanning the gap. CDR1 and CDR2 (germline): SQVTM, ANQGSEA. The CDR3 runs to 15 residues. The CDR3 sequence: CSAGLDGTNTGELFF. The CDR3 DNA is TGCAGCGCCGGCTTAGACGGAACGAACACCGGGGAGCTGTTTTTT.

This clonotype was counted many times. The rearrangement joins TRBV11-2 to TRBJ2-1; 9 bases map to TRBD2. There are 17 residues in the CDR3. Per the germline V gene, CDR1 is SGHAT and CDR2 is FQNNGV. The V and J ends lost 2 bases and 6 bases, in that order; junction bases with no gene match: 11. The DNA of the CDR3 is TGTGCCAGCAGCTTATTGGGAGGTGCTAGCGGGACCAATGAGCAGTTCTTC. Amino acid sequence: CASSLLGGASGTNEQFF.

In its sample, this clonotype was seen many times. J is TRBJ1-1 and V is TRBV4-2; D is uncertain. This CDR3 is 14 amino acids long. The germline gives CDR1 LGHNA, CDR2 YNFKEQ. The V end was cut by 0 bases, the J end by 6 bases, with 11 bases between. The CDR3 sequence is CASSQERLVAEAFF. For the CDR3, the DNA is TGTGCCAGCAGCCAAGAGAGGTTGGTCGCTGAAGCTTTCTTT.

The sample holds many counts of this clonotype. The rearrangement links TRBV5-1 to TRBJ2-1; D is unclear. The CDR3 sequence is 12 residues long. V gave up 5 bases and J gave up 7 bases, with 10 bases separating them. From germline, CDR1 is SGHRS and CDR2 YFSETQ. For the CDR3, the DNA is TGCGCCAGCAGTCCTAGTCTGAATGAGCAGTTCTTC. Translating it yields CASSPSLNEQFF.

Concerning this clonotype itself: A much larger clone is a single base away; this may be a read error. The chain joins TRBV5-5 to TRBJ2-5; D is unclear. The germline V gene encodes CDR1 SGHKS and CDR2 YYEKEE (reference sequence). This CDR3 spans 13 amino acids. In DNA form, the CDR3 reads TGTGCCAGCAGCCCCCAGCCACAAGAGACCCAGTGCTTC. It codes for CASSPQPQETQCF. The variable domain in full, with the rest retrieved from reference TRBV5-5 and TRBJ2-5, is DAGVTQSPTHLIKTRGQQVTLRCSPISGHKSVSWYQQVLGQGPQFIFQYYEKEERGRGNFPDRFSARQFPNYSSELNVNALLLGDSALYLCASSPQPQETQCFGPGTRLLVL.

In this sample, this clonotype turned up many times. The chain recombines TRBV7-9 with TRBJ1-4, with TRBD1 matching 8 bases. J was trimmed by 4 bases and V by 5 bases; bases with no gene match: 3. This CDR3 contains 14 residues. The germline V gene encodes CDR1 SEHNR and CDR2 FQNEAQ (reference sequence). CDR3 coding DNA: TGTGCCAGCAGCCGGGGACAGGATAATGAAAAACTGTTTTTT. The encoded protein is CASSRGQDNEKLFF.

At least ten counts were recorded for this clonotype. The chain combines TRBV27 with TRBJ2-7; possible D gene TRBD2, 6 bases. This CDR3 has 15 amino acids. Trimming pared 3 bases from V and 1 base from J, leaving 13 bases between. Germline V gene data show CDR1 as MNHEY and CDR2 as SMNVEV (reference sequence). The CDR3 loop is CASSFRGIGSYEQYF. In nucleotides, the CDR3 is TGTGCCAGCAGTTTCCGGGGGATTGGGTCCTACGAGCAGTACTTC.

Many counts were recorded for this clonotype. This chain's CDR3 is CASSYGQELEAFF. Written as DNA, the CDR3 is TGTGCCAGCAGTTACGGACAGGAACTTGAAGCTTTCTTT. The chain links TRBV6-5 to TRBJ1-1, with 7 nucleotides matching TRBD1. The CDR3 has 13 amino acids. Per germline, CDR1 MNHEY and CDR2 SVGAGI. V trimming: 2 bases; J trimming: 7 bases; junction bases outside the gene matches: 4.

This clonotype was picked up many times. The gene calls are TRBV13 and TRBJ2-5; D gene ambiguous. V was trimmed by 3 bases and J by 5 bases, leaving 13 bases between them. CDR1 and CDR2 (germline): PRHDT, FYEKMQ (reference sequence). The CDR3 loop spans 14 amino acids. In DNA, the CDR3 is TGTGCCAGCAGCTTGTCGACATCTCAGGAGACCCAGTACTTC. This codes for CASSLSTSQETQYF.

This clonotype was counted at least ten times. CDR3 in amino acids: CANAAEYNEQFF. The CDR3 DNA follows: TGTGCCAACGCGGCAGAATACAATGAGCAGTTCTTC. The rearrangement links TRBV6-1 to TRBJ2-1; D is ambiguous. Trimming removed 10 bases from V and 4 bases from J, with 11 bases in between. The CDR3 totals 12 residues. Germline V gene sequence: CDR1 MNHNS, CDR2 SASEGT.

A remark on this clonotype: A much larger clonotype is one base distant, so this may be a read error. CDR3 DNA: TGTGCCAGCAGCCTTTCGACAGCCTCCTACGAGCGGTACTTC. Protein sequence: CASSLSTASYERYF. The chain combines TRBV13 with TRBJ2-7, with D possibly TRBD1 on 5 matching bases. The CDR3 runs 14 residues. From germline, CDR1 is PRHDT and CDR2 FYEKMQ (reference sequence).

This clonotype occurred many times. V usage is TRBV19 and J usage is TRBJ2-7; possible D gene TRBD1, 5 bases. The V gene lost 10 bases and the J gene lost 5 bases, with 21 bases spanning the gap. CDR1 is LNHDA and CDR2 is SQIVND in the germline V gene (reference sequence). This CDR3 spans 14 amino acids. The CDR3 coding sequence is TGTGCCACTGCGCCAGGGCTCGGTTCGAACGAGCAGTACTTC. Encoded protein: CATAPGLGSNEQYF.

This clonotype was picked up many times. This chain connects TRBV6-5 to TRBJ2-3, with D hard to call. The CDR3 spans 15 residues. Trimming took off 0 bases at V and 4 bases at J, with 11 bases between the two ends. The germline V gene encodes CDR1 MNHEY and CDR2 SVGAGI. Here the CDR3 reads CASSYSTLGADTQYF. Here the CDR3 DNA reads TGTGCCAGCAGTTACTCGACTCTAGGCGCAGATACGCAGTATTTT.

This clonotype was detected ten times or more. J is TRBJ2-1 and V is TRBV7-8; maybe TRBD2 (5 bases). V was clipped by 1 base and J by 7 bases, with 17 bases between them. Germline CDR1 and CDR2: SGHVS and FQNEAQ. The CDR3 extends over 16 amino acids. This CDR3 is CASSLVEFGDGNEQFF. For the CDR3, the DNA is TGTGCCAGCAGCTTAGTAGAGTTCGGGGATGGAAATGAGCAGTTCTTC.

This clonotype showed up many times. The rearrangement joins TRBV5-1 to TRBJ2-3; 9 positions match TRBD1. The ends lost 3 bases at V and 0 bases at J; junction bases unmatched: 5. The germline gives CDR1 SGHRS, CDR2 YFSETQ. The CDR3 is 16 amino acids. The CDR3 here is CASSSGQGTSTDTQYF. In nucleotides, the CDR3 is TGCGCCAGCAGCTCAGGACAGGGGACGAGCACAGATACGCAGTATTTT.